The text below deals with one TCR beta chain. In the PCR, 60 Vbeta and 13 Jbeta primers were used. The data were produced by immunoSEQ multiplex PCR, yet TCRdb's version contains in-frame clones alone and is incomplete. The table records under 150,000 clones, roughly 80% of them present only once. These data come from a study of cytomegalovirus exposure and HLA in healthy donors. The sample comprised PBMCs. The receptor was isolated from a woman aged 60-70 years in good health and CMV-seronegative.

The CDR3 sequence is CASSLGSGVWETQYF. DNA of the CDR3: TGCGCCAGCAGCTTGGGGTCGGGAGTTTGGGAGACCCAGTACTTC. V gene TRBV5-1 combines with J gene TRBJ2-5; D might be TRBD2 (6 bases). Deletions cut 0 bases from V and 5 bases from J, with 14 bases between. The germline V gene encodes CDR1 SGHRS and CDR2 YFSETQ. The CDR3 totals 15 residues.